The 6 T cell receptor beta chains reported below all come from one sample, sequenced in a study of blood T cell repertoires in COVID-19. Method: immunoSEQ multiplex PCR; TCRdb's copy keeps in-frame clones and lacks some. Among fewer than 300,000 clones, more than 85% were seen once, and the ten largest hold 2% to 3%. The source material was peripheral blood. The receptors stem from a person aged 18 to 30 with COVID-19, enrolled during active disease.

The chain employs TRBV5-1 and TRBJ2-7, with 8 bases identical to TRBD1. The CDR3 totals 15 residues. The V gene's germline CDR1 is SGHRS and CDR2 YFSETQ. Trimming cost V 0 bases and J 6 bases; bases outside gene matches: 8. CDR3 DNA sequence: TGCGCCAGCAGCTTGGTCGCAGGGGGCGGACTCGAGCAGTACTTC. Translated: CASSLVAGGGLEQYF.

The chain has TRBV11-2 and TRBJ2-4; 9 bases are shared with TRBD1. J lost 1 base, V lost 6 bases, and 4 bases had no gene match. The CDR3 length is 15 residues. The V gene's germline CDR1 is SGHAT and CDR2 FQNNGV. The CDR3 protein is CASRKTGGAKNIQYF. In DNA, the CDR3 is TGTGCCAGCAGGAAGACAGGGGGGGCCAAAAACATTCAGTACTTC.

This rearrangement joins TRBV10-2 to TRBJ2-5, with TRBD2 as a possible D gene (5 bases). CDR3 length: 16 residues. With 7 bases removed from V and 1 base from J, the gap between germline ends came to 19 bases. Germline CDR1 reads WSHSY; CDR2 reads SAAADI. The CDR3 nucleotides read TGCGCCAGCACCCCCGAAACGGGGAAATCCCAAGAGACCCAGTACTTC. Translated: CASTPETGKSQETQYF.

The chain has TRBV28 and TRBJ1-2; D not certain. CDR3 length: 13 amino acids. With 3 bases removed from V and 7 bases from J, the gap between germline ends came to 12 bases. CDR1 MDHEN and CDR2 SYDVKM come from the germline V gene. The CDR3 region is CASSLTPVGGYTF. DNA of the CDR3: TGTGCCAGCAGTTTGACTCCGGTCGGTGGCTACACCTTC.

In DNA form, the CDR3 reads TGTGCCAGCAGCACCGGGACAGGGGAGGCTTTCTTT. Translated, it gives CASSTGTGEAFF. The gene calls are TRBV9 and TRBJ1-1; 10 bases line up with TRBD1. Per germline, CDR1 SGDLS and CDR2 YYNGEE. CDR3 length: 12 amino acids. J lost 11 bases, V lost 4 bases, and 5 bases had no gene match.

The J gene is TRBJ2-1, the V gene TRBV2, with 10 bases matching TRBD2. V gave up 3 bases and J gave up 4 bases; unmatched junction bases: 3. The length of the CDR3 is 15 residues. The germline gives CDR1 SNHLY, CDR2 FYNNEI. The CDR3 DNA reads TGTGCCAGCAGTGAGCCTAGCGGGAGATACAATGAGCAGTTCTTC. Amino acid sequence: CASSEPSGRYNEQFF.